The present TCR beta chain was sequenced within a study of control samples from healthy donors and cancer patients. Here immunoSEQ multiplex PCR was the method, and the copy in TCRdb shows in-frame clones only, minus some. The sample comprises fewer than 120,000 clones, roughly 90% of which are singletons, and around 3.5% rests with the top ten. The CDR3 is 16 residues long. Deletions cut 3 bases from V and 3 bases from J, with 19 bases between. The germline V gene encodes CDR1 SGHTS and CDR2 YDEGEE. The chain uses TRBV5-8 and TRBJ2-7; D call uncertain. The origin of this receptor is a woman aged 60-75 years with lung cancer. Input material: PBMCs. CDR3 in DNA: TGTGCCAGCAGCTCCGCCTCGGGTCCGACGTTCTACGAGCAGTACTTC. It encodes CASSSASGPTFYEQYF.